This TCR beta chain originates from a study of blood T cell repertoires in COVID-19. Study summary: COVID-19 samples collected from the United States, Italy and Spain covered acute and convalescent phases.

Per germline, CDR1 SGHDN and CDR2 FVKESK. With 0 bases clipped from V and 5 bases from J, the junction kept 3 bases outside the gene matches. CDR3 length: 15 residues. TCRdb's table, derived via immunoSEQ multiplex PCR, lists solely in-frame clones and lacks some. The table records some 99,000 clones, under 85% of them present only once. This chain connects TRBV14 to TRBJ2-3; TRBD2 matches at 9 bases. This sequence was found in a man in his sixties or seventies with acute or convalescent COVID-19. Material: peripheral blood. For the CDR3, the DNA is TGTGCCAGCAGCCAAGAAAAACTAGCGGGAGATACGCAGTATTTT. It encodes CASSQEKLAGDTQYF.